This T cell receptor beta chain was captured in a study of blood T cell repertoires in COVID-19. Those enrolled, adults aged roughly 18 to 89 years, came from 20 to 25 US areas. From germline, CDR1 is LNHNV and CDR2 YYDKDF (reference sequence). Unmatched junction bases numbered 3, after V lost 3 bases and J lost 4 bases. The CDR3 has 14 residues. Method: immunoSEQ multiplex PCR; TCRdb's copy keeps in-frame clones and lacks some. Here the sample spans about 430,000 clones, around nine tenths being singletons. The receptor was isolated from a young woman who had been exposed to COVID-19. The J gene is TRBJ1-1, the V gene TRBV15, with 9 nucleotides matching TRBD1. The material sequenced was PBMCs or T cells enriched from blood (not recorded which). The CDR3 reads CATSRGTGTTEAFF. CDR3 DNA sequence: TGTGCCACCAGCAGGGGGACAGGGACCACTGAAGCTTTCTTT.